This entry lists 26 T cell receptor beta chains sequenced from one sample in a study of T cells in women clearing cervical HPV infection. Data came from immunoSEQ multiplex PCR; TCRdb stores just in-frame clones and leaves some out. This sample's table has some 50,000 clones. The sequenced sample was blood buffy coat. These receptors originate from a woman between 18 and 70 years old with a cervical HPV16 infection that either progressed to CIN3+ or cleared (not recorded which).

Details on this clone: The CDR3 end lies 3 residues beyond the end of the read and is filled in from the germline J gene. The chain uses TRBV6-1 and TRBJ1-1; the match to TRBD1 covers 7 bases. The germline gives CDR1 MNHNS, CDR2 SASEGT. The CDR3 length is 14 residues. The CDR3 reads CASSGGGTDRVAFF. CDR3 DNA, as far as it was read: TGTGCCAGCAGTGGAGGGGGGACTGACAGGGTT.

The sequenced CDR3 bases are TGTGCCAGCGGGGGAATTGAGGGGGCTCCCCGGGGC. Its translation is CASGGIEGAPRG. The whole CDR3 protein is CASGGIEGAPRGAFF. The chain is built from TRBV2 and TRBJ1-1, with TRBD1 identical over 7 bases. The CDR3 end lies 3 residues beyond the end of the read and is filled in from the germline J gene. The CDR3 loop spans 15 amino acids. Looked up from germline, CDR1 is SNHLY and CDR2 is FYNNEI.

Regarding this clone: The read falls 3 residues short of the CDR3 end, and the missing part is taken from the germline J gene. The chain employs TRBV5-5 and TRBJ1-1; possible D gene TRBD1, 6 bases. The V gene lost 0 bases and the J gene lost 3 bases, with 12 bases spanning the gap. The CDR3 runs 15 residues. Germline V CDR1 and CDR2: SGHKS, YYEKEE (reference sequence). The CDR3 is CASSLVTGRYTEAFF. Incomplete CDR3 DNA: TGTGCCAGCAGCTTGGTTACAGGGAGGTACACTGAA.

For this clone: The read gets to within 3 residues of the CDR3 end, and the germline J gene fills in the rest. V usage is TRBV12-3 or TRBV12-4 and J usage is TRBJ1-2; D possibly corresponds to TRBD1 (6 bases). Trimming cost V 3 bases and J 2 bases, with 7 bases left between them. There are 13 residues in the CDR3. The covered CDR3 bases are TGTGCCAGCAGTTTGGACAGCAACTATGGC. Amino acid sequence: CASSLDSNYG. The entire CDR3 reads CASSLDSNYGYTF.

As for this clone: The read ends 3 residues shy of where the CDR3 ends; the end is completed using the germline J gene. Different DNA sequences within this sample yield the same CDR3. This rearrangement joins TRBV7-3 to TRBJ1-1; D unresolved. V shed 3 bases and J shed 2 bases, with 7 bases lying between them. This CDR3 comprises 13 residues. Germline loops: CDR1 SGHTA, CDR2 FQGTGA. The CDR3 region is CASSLNGNTEAFF. The sequenced CDR3 bases are TGTGCCAGCAGCTTGAACGGTAACACTGAA.

Worth noting for this clone: The DNA ends 3 residues before the CDR3 does, and the rest of the CDR3 is filled in from the germline J gene. The chain joins TRBV28 to TRBJ2-5; no clear D. The V end was cut by 6 bases, the J end by 1 base, with 6 bases between. The length of the CDR3 is 12 residues. Germline lookup yields CDR1 MDHEN and CDR2 SYDVKM. The CDR3 spells CASSSGQETQYF. Partial CDR3 DNA: TGTGCCAGCAGCTCCGGCCAAGAGACC.

CDR3 bases read: TGCGCCAGCAGCTTGGCCGGGACAGAATCCGAAAAA. The encoded protein is CASSLAGTESEK. The whole CDR3 is CASSLAGTESEKLFF. The rearrangement uses TRBV5-1 and TRBJ1-4; 7 nucleotides agree with TRBD1. Read data end 3 residues before the CDR3 end; the end is taken from the germline J gene. The V and J ends lost 0 bases and 8 bases, in that order; junction bases with no gene match: 7. CDR1 SGHRS and CDR2 YFSETQ come from the germline V gene. The CDR3 runs to 15 residues.

To note about this clone: The read terminates 3 residues before the CDR3 end, so the remaining end is supplied by the germline J gene. The rearrangement joins TRBV20-1 to TRBJ1-2; D gene ambiguous. The germline gives CDR1 DFQATT, CDR2 SNEGSKA (reference sequence). The CDR3 length is 13 residues. The covered CDR3 bases are TGCAGTGCTAGAGCCGCCCATGACTTCTCC. As protein: CSARAAHDFS. The complete CDR3 sequence is CSARAAHDFSYTF.

Comment on this clone: The read terminates 3 residues ahead of where the CDR3 ends, so the germline J gene completes it. The V and J genes are TRBV2 and TRBJ2-3, with a tentative D call TRBD2 (7 bases). Trimming took 4 bases from V and 0 from J, leaving 11 bases between them. CDR3 size: 15 residues. Germline loops: CDR1 SNHLY, CDR2 FYNNEI. The DNA read from the CDR3 is TGTGCCAGCAGTGGGGGGGGCCCTAGCACAGATACG. As protein: CASSGGGPSTDT. The entire CDR3 is CASSGGGPSTDTQYF.

In the case of this clone: The sequenced fragment ends 3 residues before the CDR3 boundary, so the rest is inferred from the germline J gene. The chain recombines TRBV7-2 with TRBJ1-5; D gene uncertain. The V end was cut by 3 bases, the J end by 4 bases, with 7 bases between. CDR1 is SGHTA, CDR2 FQGNSA, per germline. The CDR3 length is 13 residues. The DNA read from the CDR3 is TGTGCCAGCAGCTTCAACAATAATCAGCCC. It specifies CASSFNNNQP. The CDR3, in full, reads CASSFNNNQPQHF.

A note on this clone: The read halts 3 residues ahead of the CDR3 end, with the missing end drawn from the germline J gene. The rearrangement uses TRBV5-1 and TRBJ1-5, with D perhaps TRBD1 (5 bases). Germline CDR1 reads SGHRS; CDR2 reads YFSETQ. The V and J ends lost 4 bases and 3 bases respectively, with 8 bases between them. This CDR3 is built from 13 residues. The CDR3 loop is CASSTGPNQPQHF. The sequenced CDR3 bases are TGCGCCAGCAGCACAGGACCCAATCAGCCC.

In regard to this clone: Coverage ceases 3 residues before the CDR3 finishes, and the germline J gene fills in the end. V gene TRBV5-4 combines with J gene TRBJ2-3; tentatively, D is TRBD2 (6 bases). Germline lookup yields CDR1 SGHNT and CDR2 YYREEE (reference sequence). This CDR3 spans 16 amino acids. Trimming shortened V by 2 bases and J by 1 base, and 14 bases separated the two germline ends. Partial CDR3 DNA: TGTGCCAGCAGCTTCGGGGGTTCCCTGGGCACAGATACG. Amino acids: CASSFGGSLGTDT. The entire CDR3 sequence reads CASSFGGSLGTDTQYF.

Notes on this clone: With the read ending 3 residues before the CDR3 end, the germline J gene is used to fill in that end. The chain is built from TRBV6-1 and TRBJ2-7; D is possibly TRBD2 (6 bases). This CDR3 is built from 12 residues. Germline values: CDR1 MNHNS, CDR2 SASEGT. V shed 4 bases and J shed 5 bases, with 9 bases lying between them. The CDR3 sequence: CASSGLGDEQYF. CDR3 DNA, as far as it was read: TGTGCCAGCAGTGGACTAGGGGACGAG.

A note on this clone: The CDR3 is cut off 3 residues early in the read; its end comes from the germline J gene. The chain joins TRBV2 to TRBJ2-3; a weak D match, TRBD2 (5 bases). V was trimmed by 3 bases and J by 0 bases, leaving 10 bases between them. The CDR3 totals 15 residues. Germline CDR1 SNHLY, CDR2 FYNNEI. CDR3 sequence: CASSDLRTSTDTQYF. CDR3 DNA, as far as it was read: TGTGCCAGCAGTGATCTCCGGACTAGCACAGATACG.

Comments on this clone: The CDR3 end lies 3 residues beyond the end of the read and is filled in from the germline J gene. This chain links TRBV28 with TRBJ2-7; TRBD1 agrees at 9 bases. V was clipped by 5 bases and J by 6 bases; unmatched bases: 14. The CDR3 loop spans 16 amino acids. CDR1 MDHEN and CDR2 SYDVKM come from the germline V gene. The covered CDR3 bases are TGTGCCAGCAGTCTAGCCGGGACAGGGTATATTGGCGAG. Protein: CASSLAGTGYIGE. The whole CDR3 sequence reads CASSLAGTGYIGEQYF.

About this clone: The read ends 3 residues early relative to the CDR3; the germline J gene fills the gap. This sequence joins TRBV19 and TRBJ1-4; D call uncertain. The CDR3 runs to 16 residues. V dropped 6 bases and J dropped 0 bases, with 14 bases sitting between them. Per germline, CDR1 LNHDA and CDR2 SQIVND (reference sequence). CDR3 amino acids: CASSTPVGATNEKLFF. The covered CDR3 bases are TGTGCCAGTAGCACCCCGGTCGGTGCAACTAATGAAAAA.

Remarks on this clone: The sequence runs out 3 residues before the end of the CDR3; the remainder is reconstructed from the germline J gene. The V gene is TRBV2, the J gene TRBJ2-2; D unresolved. CDR1 is SNHLY, CDR2 FYNNEI, per germline. The CDR3 totals 15 residues. The CDR3 bases that were read are TGTGCCAGCACTCCCCTCAGCTCAACTAATGAAAAG. It encodes CASTPLSSTNEK. The whole CDR3 protein is CASTPLSSTNEKLFF.

As to this clone: The read gets to within 3 residues of the CDR3 end, and the germline J gene fills in the rest. The V gene is TRBV5-1, the J gene TRBJ1-4; 7 bases fit TRBD1. From germline, CDR1 is SGHRS and CDR2 YFSETQ. The CDR3 runs to 14 residues. The part of the CDR3 DNA that was read is TGCGCCAGCAGCTTGGGACAGGGTAATTCACCA. Translation gives CASSLGQGNSP. The entire CDR3 protein is CASSLGQGNSPLFF.

As concerns this clone: The read comes to an end 3 residues before the CDR3 does, leaving the germline J gene to fill in the end. The chain links TRBV7-3 to TRBJ2-3, with a possible D match to TRBD1 (5 bases). Germline values: CDR1 SGHTA, CDR2 FQGTGA. The CDR3 spans 13 residues. The part of the CDR3 DNA that was read is TGTGCCAGCAGCTCCCAGGATAAAGGGGCG. Translated: CASSSQDKGA. The full CDR3 protein reads CASSSQDKGAQYF.

CDR3 sequence: CASSSTGPSGDYTF. The sequenced part of the CDR3 DNA is TGTGCCAGCAGCTCGACAGGACCCTCTGGCGAC. This chain links TRBV7-9 with TRBJ1-2; D may be TRBD1 (6 bases). The sequenced fragment ends 3 residues before the CDR3 boundary, so the rest is inferred from the germline J gene. Germline-derived CDR1 and CDR2 are SEHNR and FQNEAQ (reference sequence). This CDR3 is 14 amino acids long.

Notes on this clone: The read ends 3 residues before the CDR3 terminus; that terminus is restored from the germline J gene. The rearrangement joins TRBV10-3 to TRBJ1-2, with D maybe TRBD1 (5 bases). This CDR3 comprises 14 residues. Germline V gene data show CDR1 as ENHRY and CDR2 as SYGVKD. Trimming took off 6 bases at V and 1 base at J, with 12 bases between the two ends. The CDR3 bases that were read are TGTGCCATCAGCGGTCCGGGACTTAACTATGGC. It specifies CAISGPGLNYG. The full CDR3 protein reads CAISGPGLNYGYTF.

As concerns this clone: At one end, the junction sequence differs from germline, possibly due to a read error. The read terminates 3 residues ahead of where the CDR3 ends, so the germline J gene completes it. The chain recombines TRBV7-7 with TRBJ1-2, with D perhaps matching TRBD1 (5 bases). Per germline, CDR1 SSHAT and CDR2 FNYEAQ (reference sequence). The CDR3 runs to 16 residues. The CDR3 sequence: CASSFGLGLGTDTYTF. The CDR3 DNA, read in part, is TGTGCTAGCAGCTTCGGGTTGGGACTAGGCACAGATACC.

This CDR3 reads CASSLVEVHTDTQYF. The sequenced part of the CDR3 DNA is TGCGCCAGCAGCTTGGTCGAGGTCCACACAGATACG. The chain uses TRBV5-1 and TRBJ2-3; D unresolved. The read ends 3 residues shy of where the CDR3 ends; the end is completed using the germline J gene. V was shortened by 0 bases and J by 2 bases, with 10 bases between the two germline ends. Germline V CDR1 and CDR2: SGHRS, YFSETQ. This CDR3 has 15 amino acids.

About this clone: The CDR3 end is not reached by the read, which stops 3 residues before it; the germline J gene fills it in. The J gene is TRBJ1-6, the V gene TRBV2; D remains unclear. Germline lookup yields CDR1 SNHLY and CDR2 FYNNEI. V dropped 7 bases and J dropped 8 bases, with 12 bases sitting between them. This CDR3 region has 13 residues. CDR3 amino acids: CASTPGPYSPLHF. The sequenced part of the CDR3 DNA is TGTGCCAGCACCCCAGGTCCCTATTCACCC.

Remarks on this clone: The read finishes 3 residues shy of the CDR3 end, and the germline J gene is used to complete it. The chain links TRBV12-3 or TRBV12-4 to TRBJ2-3; 9 positions match TRBD2. Trimming at V came to 6 bases and at J to 1 base, leaving 8 bases not matched to a gene. The CDR3 sequence is 16 residues long. The CDR3 region is CASSTLSGGRTDTQYF. The sequenced CDR3 bases are TGTGCCAGCAGCACCCTTAGCGGGGGACGCACAGATACG.

Concerning this clone itself: The read is 3 residues too short to cover the CDR3 end, so that end is filled in from the germline J gene. The gene calls are TRBV14 and TRBJ2-6; tentative D call: TRBD1 (5 bases). Trimming left V 4 bases short and J 0 bases short, with 10 bases between. Germline assignment: CDR1 SGHDN and CDR2 FVKESK. This CDR3 contains 16 residues. The covered CDR3 bases are TGTGCCAGCAGCCTGTACAGGTCCTCTGGGGCCAACGTC. Residues: CASSLYRSSGANV. The entire CDR3 protein is CASSLYRSSGANVLTF.